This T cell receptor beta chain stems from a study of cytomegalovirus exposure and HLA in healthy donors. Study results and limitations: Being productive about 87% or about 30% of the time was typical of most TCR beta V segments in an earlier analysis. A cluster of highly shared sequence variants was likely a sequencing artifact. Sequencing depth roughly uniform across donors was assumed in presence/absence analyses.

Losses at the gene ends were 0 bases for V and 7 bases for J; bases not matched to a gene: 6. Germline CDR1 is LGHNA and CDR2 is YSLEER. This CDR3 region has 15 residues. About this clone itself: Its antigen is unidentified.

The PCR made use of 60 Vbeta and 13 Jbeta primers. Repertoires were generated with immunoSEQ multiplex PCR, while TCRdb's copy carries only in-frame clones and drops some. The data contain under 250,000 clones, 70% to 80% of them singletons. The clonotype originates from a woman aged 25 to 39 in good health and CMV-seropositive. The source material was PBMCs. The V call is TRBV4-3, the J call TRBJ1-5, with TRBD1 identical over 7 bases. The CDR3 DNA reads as TGCGCCAGCAGCCAAGATACAGGGGTAGGGCAGCCCCAGCATTTT. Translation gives CASSQDTGVGQPQHF.